This is a list of T cell receptor beta chains from one sample in a study of T cell responses to AZD1222 COVID-19 vaccine. Using immunoSEQ multiplex PCR, the repertoire was profiled, and TCRdb retains in-frame clones only, with some absent. The top ten hold approximately 4.8% of the sample, which has 100,000 to 140,000 clones, 70% to 90% seen once. The sample was peripheral blood, taken 28 days after the second AZD1222 dose. The receptor source for this set is an adult who received the AZD1222 COVID-19 vaccine. Each CDR3 is given with its conserved first and last residue. D genes are given only for firm matches. Some rows mark clone size as missing; the rest say once, few, many or name a class of expanded clone.

d_gene	v_gene	abundance	j_gene	CDR3nt	CDR3aa
-	TRBV28	once	TRBJ1-6	TGTGCCAGCAGTTCGGGGGATTCACCCCTCCACTTT	CASSSGDSPLHF
-	TRBV30	few	TRBJ2-7	TGTGCCTGGAGGTCCCCAGGGACCTCCTACGAGCAGTACTTC	CAWRSPGTSYEQYF
-	TRBV30	-	TRBJ1-4	TGTGCCTGGACCGGGGGGGCTAATGAAAAACTGTTTTTT	CAWTGGANEKLFF
-	TRBV2	-	TRBJ1-1	TGTGCCAGCAGTGTAGGAGGGGGCACTGAAGCTTTCTTT	CASSVGGGTEAFF
TRBD2	TRBV28	-	TRBJ2-7	TGTGCCAGCAGCCCATCCGCGGCGGGGGAAACCTACGAGCAGTACTTC	CASSPSAAGETYEQYF
TRBD1	TRBV14	-	TRBJ2-1	TGTGCCAGCAGCCAAGATTATCCCGGGACAGGCTCCTACAATGAGCAGTTCTTC	CASSQDYPGTGSYNEQFF
TRBD1	TRBV9	once	TRBJ1-2	TGTGCCAGCAGCGTAGCAGGGGGCGCCTCCTATGGCTACACCTTC	CASSVAGGASYGYTF
-	TRBV4-3	-	TRBJ1-1	TGCGCCAGCAGCCAAGATGGACGCCCCACTGAAGCTTTCTTT	CASSQDGRPTEAFF
TRBD1	TRBV29-1	-	TRBJ2-7	TGCAGCGTGCTCGACAGGGGCGGCTACGAGCAGTACTTC	CSVLDRGGYEQYF
-	TRBV7-9	-	TRBJ1-4	TGTGCCAGCAGTCGGACGGGACCGGGCGAAAAACTGTTTTTT	CASSRTGPGEKLFF
-	TRBV6-4	-	TRBJ2-1	TGTGCCAGCAGTGACTCGTGGCGCGGCTCCTACAATGAGCAGTTCTTC	CASSDSWRGSYNEQFF
TRBD2	TRBV10-2	-	TRBJ2-5	TGCGCCAGCAGTGAGGGTAGCGGGGTACAAGAGACCCAGTACTTC	CASSEGSGVQETQYF
TRBD2	TRBV3-1/TRBV3-2	-	TRBJ2-5	TGTGCCAGCAGCCAAGGTAGGACTAGCAACCAAGAGACCCAGTACTTC	CASSQGRTSNQETQYF
TRBD1	TRBV28	-	TRBJ1-5	TGTGCCAGCAGCCCCACAGGGGAGAGCAATCAGCCCCAGCATTTT	CASSPTGESNQPQHF
-	TRBV24-1	-	TRBJ1-1	TGTGCCACCAGTGAGGGCACAGTGAACACTGAGACTTTCTTT	CATSEGTVNTETFF
-	TRBV27	-	TRBJ1-5	TGTGCCAGCAGTTTATCGCCCCAGGGAAATCAGCCCCAGCATTTT	CASSLSPQGNQPQHF
-	TRBV7-9	-	TRBJ2-3	TGTGCCAGCATTAGCACAGATACGCAGTATTTT	CASISTDTQYF
-	TRBV28	-	TRBJ1-1	TGTGCCAGCAGTGCGTGGGGGAAGGATTGGGTGAACACTGAAGCTTTCTTT	CASSAWGKDWVNTEAFF
-	TRBV28	-	TRBJ1-1	TGTGCCAGCAGTTTATTCCGTGGCACTGAAGCTTTCTTT	CASSLFRGTEAFF
TRBD2	TRBV19	-	TRBJ2-5	TGTGCCAGTACTGGGCGGGGGGGAGGTAGGGAGACCCAGTACTTC	CASTGRGGGRETQYF
-	TRBV30	-	TRBJ1-1	TGTGCCTGGAGTGGACAGATGAACACTGAAGCTTTCTTT	CAWSGQMNTEAFF
-	TRBV5-1	-	TRBJ1-2	TGCGCCAGCAGAGAAATAACGGCCCAGAGTAACTATGGCTACACCTTC	CASREITAQSNYGYTF
-	TRBV19	-	TRBJ1-2	TGTGCCAGTAGTATAACTGGGACCCTCGGTGGCTACACCTTC	CASSITGTLGGYTF
-	TRBV4-3	-	TRBJ1-6	TGCGCCAGCAGCCAAGATGAATTCAATTCACCCCTCCACTTT	CASSQDEFNSPLHF
-	TRBV15	few	TRBJ2-5	TGTGCCACCCAGGAACAGGGAGCCCCCCAAGAGACCCAGTACTTC	CATQEQGAPQETQYF
TRBD2	TRBV5-4	once	TRBJ2-1	TGTGCCAGCAGCGGACACAGCGGGGAATACAATGAGCAGTTCTTC	CASSGHSGEYNEQFF
-	TRBV7-9	-	TRBJ1-2	TGTGCCAGCAGCTCACCGTGGGCAGAGAGGATTACTAACTATGGCTACACCTTC	CASSSPWAERITNYGYTF
-	TRBV7-2	once	TRBJ2-2	TGTGCCAGCAGCTTAGGGAGGGTAACGGCCGGGGAGCTGTTTTTT	CASSLGRVTAGELFF
TRBD1	TRBV19	few	TRBJ1-1	TGTGCCAGTCATAAACAGGGGGCAAGCACTGAAGCTTTCTTT	CASHKQGASTEAFF